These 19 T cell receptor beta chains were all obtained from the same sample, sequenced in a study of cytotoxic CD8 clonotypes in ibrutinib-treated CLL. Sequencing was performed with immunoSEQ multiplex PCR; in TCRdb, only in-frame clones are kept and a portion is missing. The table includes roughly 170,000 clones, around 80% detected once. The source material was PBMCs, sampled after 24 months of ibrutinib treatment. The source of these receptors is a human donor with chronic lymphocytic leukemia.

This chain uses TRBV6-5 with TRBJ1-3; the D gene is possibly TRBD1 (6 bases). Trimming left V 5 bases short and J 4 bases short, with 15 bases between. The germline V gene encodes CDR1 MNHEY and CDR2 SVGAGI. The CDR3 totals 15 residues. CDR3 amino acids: CASSLQAGTGNTIYF. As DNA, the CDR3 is TGTGCCAGCAGTCTTCAGGCGGGGACAGGAAACACCATATATTTT.

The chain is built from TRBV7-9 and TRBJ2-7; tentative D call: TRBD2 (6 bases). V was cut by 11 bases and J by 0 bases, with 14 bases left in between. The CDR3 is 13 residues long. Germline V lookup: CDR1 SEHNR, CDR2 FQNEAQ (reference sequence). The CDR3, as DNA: TGTGCCGCGGGGCAGGTCGTCTCCTACGAGCAGTACTTC. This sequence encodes CAAGQVVSYEQYF.

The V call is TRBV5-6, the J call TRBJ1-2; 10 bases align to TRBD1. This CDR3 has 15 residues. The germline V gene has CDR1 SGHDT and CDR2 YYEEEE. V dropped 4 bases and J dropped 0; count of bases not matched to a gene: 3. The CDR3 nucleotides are TGTGCCAGCAGCCCCGGACAGGGGGCTAACTATGGCTACACCTTC. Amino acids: CASSPGQGANYGYTF.

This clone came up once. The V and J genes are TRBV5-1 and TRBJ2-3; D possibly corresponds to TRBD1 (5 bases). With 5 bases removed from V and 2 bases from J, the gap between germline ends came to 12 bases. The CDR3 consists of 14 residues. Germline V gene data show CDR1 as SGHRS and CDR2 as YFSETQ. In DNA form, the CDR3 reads TGCGCCAGCAGGTGGTCAGGGCTCACAGATACGCAGTATTTT. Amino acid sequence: CASRWSGLTDTQYF.

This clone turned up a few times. CDR3 region: CASSPGPGRMNTEAFF. The CDR3 DNA is TGTGCCAGCAGCCCCGGCCCCGGACGGATGAACACTGAAGCTTTCTTT. The rearrangement links TRBV7-2 to TRBJ1-1; D unresolved. Trimming cost V 5 bases and J 0 bases, with 16 bases left between them. Germline V gene data show CDR1 as SGHTA and CDR2 as FQGNSA. The CDR3 is made up of 16 amino acids.

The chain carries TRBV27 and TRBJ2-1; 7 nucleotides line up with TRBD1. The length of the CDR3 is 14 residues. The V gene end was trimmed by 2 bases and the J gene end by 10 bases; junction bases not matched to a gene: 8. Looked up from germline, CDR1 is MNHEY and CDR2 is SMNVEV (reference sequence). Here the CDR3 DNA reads TGTGCCAGCAGTTTACTTCGGGACAGTAGGGAGCAGTTCTTC. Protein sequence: CASSLLRDSREQFF.

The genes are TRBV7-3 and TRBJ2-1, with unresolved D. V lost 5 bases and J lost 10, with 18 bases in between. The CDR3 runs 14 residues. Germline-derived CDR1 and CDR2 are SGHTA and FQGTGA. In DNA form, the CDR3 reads TGTGCCAGCAGCCTTAACACCGGTCCGGGCGAGCAGTTCTTC. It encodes CASSLNTGPGEQFF.

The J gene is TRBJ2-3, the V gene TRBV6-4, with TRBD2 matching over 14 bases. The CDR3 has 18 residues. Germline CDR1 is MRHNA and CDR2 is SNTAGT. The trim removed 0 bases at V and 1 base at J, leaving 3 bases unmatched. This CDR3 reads CASSDSAGLAGGTDTQYF. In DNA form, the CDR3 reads TGTGCCAGCAGTGACTCGGCGGGACTAGCGGGAGGCACAGATACGCAGTATTTT.

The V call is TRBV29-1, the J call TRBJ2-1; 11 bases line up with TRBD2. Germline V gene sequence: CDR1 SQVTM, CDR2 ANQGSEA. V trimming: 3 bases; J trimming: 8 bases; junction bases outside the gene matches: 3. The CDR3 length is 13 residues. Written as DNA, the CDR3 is TGCAGCGTTGAGTCGGGACTAGCGGATGAGCAGTTCTTC. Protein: CSVESGLADEQFF.

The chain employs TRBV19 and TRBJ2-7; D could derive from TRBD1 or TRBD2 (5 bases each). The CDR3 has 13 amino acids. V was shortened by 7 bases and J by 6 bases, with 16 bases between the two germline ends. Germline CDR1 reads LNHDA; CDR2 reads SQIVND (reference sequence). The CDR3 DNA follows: TGTGCCAGTAAGGCGAGCGGACAAGGCGAGCAGTACTTC. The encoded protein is CASKASGQGEQYF.

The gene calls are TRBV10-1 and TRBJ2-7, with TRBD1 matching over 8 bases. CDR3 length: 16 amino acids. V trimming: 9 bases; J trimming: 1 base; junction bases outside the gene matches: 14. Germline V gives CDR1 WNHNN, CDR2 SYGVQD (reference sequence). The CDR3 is CARLFPGQELSYEQYF. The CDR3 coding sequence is TGCGCCAGGCTGTTTCCGGGACAGGAATTATCCTACGAGCAGTACTTC.

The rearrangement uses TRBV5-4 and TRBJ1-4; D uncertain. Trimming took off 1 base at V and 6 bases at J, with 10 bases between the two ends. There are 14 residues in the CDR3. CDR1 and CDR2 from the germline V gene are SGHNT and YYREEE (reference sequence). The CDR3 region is CASSLKRADEKLFF. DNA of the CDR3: TGTGCCAGCAGCTTGAAAAGGGCGGATGAAAAACTGTTTTTT.

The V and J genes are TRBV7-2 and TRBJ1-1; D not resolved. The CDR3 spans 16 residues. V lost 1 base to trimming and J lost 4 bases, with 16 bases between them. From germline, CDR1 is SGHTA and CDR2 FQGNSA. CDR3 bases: TGTGCCAGCAGCTTAGAGAGTCGGGTACGGGGCACTGAAGCTTTCTTT. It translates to CASSLESRVRGTEAFF.

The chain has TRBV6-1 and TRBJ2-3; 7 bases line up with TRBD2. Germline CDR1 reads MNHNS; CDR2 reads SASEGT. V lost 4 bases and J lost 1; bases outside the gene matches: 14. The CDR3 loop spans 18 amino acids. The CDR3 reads CASSALYGAGTRTDTQYF. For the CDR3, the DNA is TGTGCCAGCAGTGCCCTATATGGAGCGGGGACTCGCACAGATACGCAGTATTTT.

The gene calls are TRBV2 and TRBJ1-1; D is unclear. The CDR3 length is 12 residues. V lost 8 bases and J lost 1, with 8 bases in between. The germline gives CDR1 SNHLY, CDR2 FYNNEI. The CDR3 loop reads CASSRQNTEAFF. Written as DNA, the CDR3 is TGTGCCAGCTCACGTCAGAACACTGAAGCTTTCTTT. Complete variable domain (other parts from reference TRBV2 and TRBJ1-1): EPEVTQTPSHQVTQMGQEVILRCVPISNHLYFYWYRQILGQKVEFLVSFYNNEISEKSEIFDDQFSVERPDGSNFTLKIRSTKLEDSAMYFCASSRQNTEAFFGQGTRLTVV.

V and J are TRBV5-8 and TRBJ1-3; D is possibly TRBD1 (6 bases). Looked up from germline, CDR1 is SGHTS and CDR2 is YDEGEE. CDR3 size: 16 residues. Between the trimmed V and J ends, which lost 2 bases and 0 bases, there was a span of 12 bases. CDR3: CASSFERGTSGNTIYF. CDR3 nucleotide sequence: TGTGCCAGCAGCTTCGAAAGGGGGACCTCTGGAAACACCATATATTTT.

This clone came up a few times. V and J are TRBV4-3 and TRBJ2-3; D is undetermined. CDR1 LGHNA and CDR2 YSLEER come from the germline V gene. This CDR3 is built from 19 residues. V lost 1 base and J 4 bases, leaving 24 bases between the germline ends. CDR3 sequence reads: CASSQGRGSAPTTSDTQYF. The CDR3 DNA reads TGCGCCAGCAGCCAAGGTCGTGGTTCCGCACCCACTACTTCAGATACGCAGTATTTT.

The CDR3 loop reads CASSFQGALNTEAFF. In DNA, the CDR3 is TGTGCCAGCAGCTTCCAGGGGGCGTTGAACACTGAAGCTTTCTTT. The gene calls are TRBV5-4 and TRBJ1-1; TRBD1 aligns across 8 bases. Germline CDR1 is SGHNT and CDR2 is YYREEE (reference sequence). V lost 2 bases to trimming and J lost 0 bases; unmatched junction nucleotides: 3. The CDR3 runs to 15 residues.

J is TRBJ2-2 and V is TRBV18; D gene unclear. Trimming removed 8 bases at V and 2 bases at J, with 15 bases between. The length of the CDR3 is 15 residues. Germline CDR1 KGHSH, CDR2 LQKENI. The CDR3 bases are TGTGCCAGCGCCCCGGCATCCAGTAACACCGGGGAGCTGTTTTTT. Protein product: CASAPASSNTGELFF.